This entry is about one T cell receptor (beta chain). These data originate in a study of blood T cell repertoires in COVID-19. CDR1 is ENHRY and CDR2 is SYGVKD in the germline V gene. Trimming took 4 bases from V and 6 from J; bases not matched to a gene: 5. The CDR3 is 13 amino acids. Sequencing used immunoSEQ multiplex PCR; TCRdb keeps in-frame clones, though not all of them. The sample has about 70,000 clones, 75% to 80% seen once. The material sequenced was peripheral blood. The chain is built from TRBV10-3 and TRBJ2-7, with 8 positions matching TRBD1. This sequence was found in a woman aged 55-75 years with acute or convalescent COVID-19. The CDR3, as DNA: TGTGCCATCAGTGCCCCAGGGGGCTTCGAGCAGTACTTC. This sequence encodes CAISAPGGFEQYF.